One and the same sample provided the 12 T cell receptor beta chains below, sequenced in a study of blood T cell repertoires in COVID-19. The protocol was immunoSEQ multiplex PCR, while the TCRdb copy is restricted to in-frame clones and leaves out a portion. The table has 330,000 or so clones, approximately 90% seen once. The sequenced material came from peripheral blood. These receptors were obtained from a man aged 25-45 years with COVID-19, enrolled during active disease.

The chain carries TRBV29-1 and TRBJ1-2; 7 bases are a match to TRBD1. This CDR3 comprises 12 residues. CDR1 is SQVTM and CDR2 is ANQGSEA in the germline V gene. V gave up 5 bases and J gave up 7 bases; unmatched junction bases: 7. This chain's CDR3 is CSVRDSPVGYTF. The DNA of the CDR3 is TGCAGCGTTCGGGACAGCCCCGTTGGCTACACCTTC.

This rearrangement joins TRBV24-1 to TRBJ2-7; 9 nucleotides align to TRBD1. Germline V lookup: CDR1 KGHDR, CDR2 SFDVKD. The trim removed 4 bases at V and 2 bases at J, leaving 8 bases unmatched. The CDR3 has 16 amino acids. The CDR3 DNA is TGTGCCACCAGTGAATCGGGACAGGGAGGCACCTACGAGCAGTACTTC. Translation: CATSESGQGGTYEQYF.

This clone was picked up a small number of times. The chain employs TRBV4-3 and TRBJ2-1, with 8 bases aligning to TRBD1. The V gene's germline CDR1 is LGHNA and CDR2 YSLEER. This CDR3 is 18 amino acids long. V shed 0 bases, J shed 3 bases, and the junction held 10 bases outside the gene matches. In DNA, the CDR3 is TGCGCCAGCAGCCAAGATCCGGTGGGACAGGTGGGCTACAATGAGCAGTTCTTC. Translating it yields CASSQDPVGQVGYNEQFF.

This chain connects TRBV11-2 to TRBJ2-5; weak D call: TRBD1 (6 bases). CDR1 and CDR2 from the germline V gene are SGHAT and FQNNGV. V lost 3 bases to trimming and J lost 2 bases, with 13 bases between them. This CDR3 contains 15 residues. The CDR3 DNA reads TGTGCCAGCAGCTTTATAGACAGGTTACAAGAGACCCAGTACTTC. It specifies CASSFIDRLQETQYF.

The V call is TRBV2, the J call TRBJ2-5, with 10 bases identical to TRBD2. The J segment lost 5 bases and the V segment lost 6 bases, leaving 12 bases of the junction unmatched. There are 16 residues in the CDR3. Germline CDR1 is SNHLY and CDR2 is FYNNEI. CDR3 DNA: TGTGCCAGCAGGGTAGGAGCGGGAGGGCCGTGGGAGACCCAGTACTTC. Translated, it gives CASRVGAGGPWETQYF. The full variable domain, rest sourced from reference TRBV2 and TRBJ2-5, is EPEVTQTPSHQVTQMGQEVILRCVPISNHLYFYWYRQILGQKVEFLVSFYNNEISEKSEIFDDQFSVERPDGSNFTLKIRSTKLEDSAMYFCASRVGAGGPWETQYFGPGTRLLVL.

The rearrangement joins TRBV9 to TRBJ1-2; D is possibly TRBD1 (6 bases). Trimming removed 0 bases at V and 4 bases at J, with 10 bases between. CDR1 is SGDLS, CDR2 YYNGEE, per germline. The CDR3 is 14 amino acids. Here the CDR3 DNA reads TGTGCCAGCAGCGTAGCGCAAGGGGGCTATGGCTACACCTTC. It encodes CASSVAQGGYGYTF.

The J gene is TRBJ2-5, the V gene TRBV2; D perhaps matches TRBD2 (5 bases). Trimming cost V 3 bases and J 3 bases, with 8 bases left between them. Germline V gives CDR1 SNHLY, CDR2 FYNNEI. The CDR3 runs to 13 residues. CDR3 DNA: TGTGCCAGCAGTGAGCGGGCCGAAGAGACCCAGTACTTC. The encoded protein is CASSERAEETQYF.

The chain employs TRBV27 and TRBJ1-1; 9 bases agree with TRBD1. This CDR3 region has 15 residues. The ends lost 6 bases at V and 0 bases at J; junction bases unmatched: 5. Germline V gene data show CDR1 as MNHEY and CDR2 as SMNVEV (reference sequence). CDR3 nucleotide sequence: TGTGCCAGCAGGGGATGGGACAGGGTGAACACTGAAGCTTTCTTT. Translation gives CASRGWDRVNTEAFF.

V gene TRBV15 combines with J gene TRBJ2-1; 16 bases are shared with TRBD2. Per germline, CDR1 LNHNV and CDR2 YYDKDF (reference sequence). Trimming took 1 base from V and 0 from J; bases not matched to a gene: 3. The CDR3 has 19 residues. The DNA of the CDR3 is TGTGCCACCAGCAGAGTTGGGACTAGCGGGAGGGCCTCCTACAATGAGCAGTTCTTC. This translates into CATSRVGTSGRASYNEQFF.

The CDR3 region has the DNA TGCAGCAAGTCATCGGAAGAGACCCAGTACTTC. Translating it yields CSKSSEETQYF. The chain couples TRBV20-1 to TRBJ2-5; D unresolved. CDR1 and CDR2 from the germline V gene are DFQATT and SNEGSKA (reference sequence). The CDR3 covers 11 residues.

The chain combines TRBV10-2 with TRBJ2-1; the match to TRBD2 covers 9 bases. CDR3 size: 15 residues. With 1 base clipped from V and 6 bases from J, the junction kept 4 bases outside the gene matches. Germline CDR1 and CDR2: WSHSY and SAAADI. The DNA for the CDR3 is TGCGCCAGCAGTGAGTGGCGGGGGGGCATCAATGAGCAGTTCTTC. It encodes CASSEWRGGINEQFF.

V and J are TRBV19 and TRBJ2-7; 11 nucleotides match TRBD1. The CDR3 spans 15 residues. From germline, CDR1 is LNHDA and CDR2 SQIVND (reference sequence). Trimming cost V 4 bases and J 6 bases; bases outside gene matches: 8. In DNA form, the CDR3 reads TGTGCCAGTAGTAGAACTCCGGGACAGGGGGGCGAGCAGTACTTC. This translates into CASSRTPGQGGEQYF.